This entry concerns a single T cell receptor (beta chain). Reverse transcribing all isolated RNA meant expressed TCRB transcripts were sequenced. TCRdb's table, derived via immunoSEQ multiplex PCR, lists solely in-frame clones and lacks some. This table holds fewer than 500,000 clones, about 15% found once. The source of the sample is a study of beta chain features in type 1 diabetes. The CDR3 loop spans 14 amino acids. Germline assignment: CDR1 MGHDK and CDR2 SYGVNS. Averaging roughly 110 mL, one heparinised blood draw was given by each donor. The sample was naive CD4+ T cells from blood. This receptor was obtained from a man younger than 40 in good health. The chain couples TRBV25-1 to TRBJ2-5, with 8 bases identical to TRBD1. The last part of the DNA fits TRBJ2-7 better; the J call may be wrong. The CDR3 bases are TGTGCCAGCACAGGAGACAGGGGACCCTACGAGCAGTACTTC. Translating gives CASTGDRGPYEQYF.